Following are 3 T cell receptor beta chains from one sample sequenced in a study of Graves' ophthalmopathy and Graves' hyperthyroidism. The authors amplified TCR beta CDR3 regions from RNA transcripts. The workflow started with a first-round RT-PCR run with HTBI primers and then moved on to a second-round multiplex PCR. TCRdb processed the multiplex PCR reads anew with MiXCR; each CDR3 protein has one entry. The sample includes approximately 160,000 distinct CDR3 sequences, 37% of them seen just once. Sequences were obtained from peripheral blood. These receptors originate from a woman aged 40 to 50 with Graves' ophthalmopathy.

This clonotype was counted many times. The V and J genes are TRBV18 and TRBJ2-2; D remains ambiguous. The V and J ends lost 3 bases and 4 bases respectively, with 15 bases between them. In germline, CDR1 is KGHSH, CDR2 LQKENI. This CDR3 is built from 16 residues. CDR3 coding DNA: TGTGCCAGCTCACCTGAGGATTGGATAGGCACCGGGGAGCTGTTTTTT. Translating gives CASSPEDWIGTGELFF.

This clonotype appeared many times. The chain employs TRBV7-9 and TRBJ1-1, with a tentative D call TRBD1 (5 bases). Trimming shortened V by 1 base and J by 1 base, and 10 bases separated the two germline ends. The CDR3 is 15 residues long. Germline V gives CDR1 SEHNR, CDR2 FQNEAQ (reference sequence). CDR3 region: CASSLGGTANTEAFF. The CDR3 bases are TGTGCCAGCAGCTTAGGTGGGACTGCGAACACTGAAGCTTTCTTT.

The chain combines TRBV12-3 or TRBV12-4 with TRBJ1-5, with TRBD1 matching 8 bases. This CDR3 contains 16 residues. Trimming removed 5 bases from V and 6 bases from J; junction bases left unmatched: 12. The DNA for the CDR3 is TGTGCCAGCAGTCCCCACCTGGCAGGGGGCGGTCAGCCCCAGCATTTT. Residues: CASSPHLAGGGQPQHF.